The 2 T cell receptor beta chains below were found in one sample sequenced in a study of cytomegalovirus exposure and HLA in healthy donors. The assay was immunoSEQ multiplex PCR, and TCRdb's table has in-frame clones only and misses some. The sample holds approximately 270,000 clones, around 91% seen once. The sample comprised PBMCs. The source is a woman under 30 in good health and CMV-seronegative.

This chain uses TRBV5-1 with TRBJ1-1; TRBD1 is a possible D gene (6 bases). Germline CDR1 SGHRS, CDR2 YFSETQ. Trimming removed 2 bases from V and 1 base from J, with 9 bases in between. The CDR3 extends over 14 amino acids. The CDR3 reads CASSLQGANTEAFF. Written as DNA, the CDR3 is TGCGCCAGCAGCTTACAGGGAGCGAACACTGAAGCTTTCTTT.

The chain recombines TRBV4-1 with TRBJ1-1; 7 bases map to TRBD1. CDR1 and CDR2 from the germline V gene are MGHRA and YSYEKL. V lost 0 bases to trimming and J lost 9 bases; unmatched junction nucleotides: 7. The CDR3 runs to 14 residues. CDR3 bases: TGCGCCAGCAGCCAAGAATCCAGGGGGAATAAAGCTTTCTTT. The encoded protein is CASSQESRGNKAFF.